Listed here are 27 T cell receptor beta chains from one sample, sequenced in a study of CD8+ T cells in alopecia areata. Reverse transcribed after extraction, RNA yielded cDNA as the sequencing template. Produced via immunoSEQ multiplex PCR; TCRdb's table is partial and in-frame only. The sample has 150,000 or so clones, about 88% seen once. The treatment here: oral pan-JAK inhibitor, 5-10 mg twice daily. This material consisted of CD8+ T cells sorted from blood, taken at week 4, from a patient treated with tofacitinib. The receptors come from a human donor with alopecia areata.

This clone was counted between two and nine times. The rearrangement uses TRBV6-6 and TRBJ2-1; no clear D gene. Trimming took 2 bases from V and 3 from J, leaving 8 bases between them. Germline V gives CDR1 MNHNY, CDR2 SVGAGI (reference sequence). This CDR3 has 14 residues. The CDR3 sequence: CASSYDRGYNEQFF. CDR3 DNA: TGTGCCAGCAGTTACGATCGAGGCTACAATGAGCAGTTCTTC.

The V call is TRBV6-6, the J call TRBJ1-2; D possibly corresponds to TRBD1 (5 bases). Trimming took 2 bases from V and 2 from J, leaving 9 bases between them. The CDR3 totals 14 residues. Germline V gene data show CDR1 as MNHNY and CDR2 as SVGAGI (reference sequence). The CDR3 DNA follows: TGTGCCAGCAGTTACGCCCCAGGGAACTATGGCTACACCTTC. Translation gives CASSYAPGNYGYTF.

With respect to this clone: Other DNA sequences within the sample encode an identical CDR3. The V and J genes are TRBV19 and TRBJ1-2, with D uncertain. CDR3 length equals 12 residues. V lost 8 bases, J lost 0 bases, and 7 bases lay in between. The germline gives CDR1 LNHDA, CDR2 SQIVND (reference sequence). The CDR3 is CASGPPNYGYTF. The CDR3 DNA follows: TGTGCCAGTGGACCTCCTAACTATGGCTACACCTTC.

The CDR3 DNA sequence: TGTGCCAGCAGCTCACGGGACACTACCTACGAGCAGTACTTC. Amino acid sequence: CASSSRDTTYEQYF. The chain has TRBV7-9 and TRBJ2-7; TRBD1 might be the D (6 bases). This CDR3 spans 14 amino acids. V lost 4 bases, J lost 2 bases, and 12 bases lay in between. The germline CDR1 and CDR2 sequences are SEHNR and FQNEAQ (reference sequence).

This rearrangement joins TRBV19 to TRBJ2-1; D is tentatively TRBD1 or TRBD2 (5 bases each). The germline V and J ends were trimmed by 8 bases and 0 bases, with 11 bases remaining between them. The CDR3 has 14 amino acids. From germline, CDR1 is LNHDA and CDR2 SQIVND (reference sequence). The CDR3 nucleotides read TGTGCCAGTGGACGGGGCAACTCCTACAATGAGCAGTTCTTC. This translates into CASGRGNSYNEQFF.

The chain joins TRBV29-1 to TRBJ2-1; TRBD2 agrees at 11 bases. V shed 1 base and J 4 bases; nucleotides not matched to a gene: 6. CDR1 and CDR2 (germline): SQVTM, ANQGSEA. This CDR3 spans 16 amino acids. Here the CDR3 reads CSVEGGLAEVYNEQFF. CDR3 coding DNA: TGCAGCGTTGAAGGGGGACTAGCGGAAGTATACAATGAGCAGTTCTTC.

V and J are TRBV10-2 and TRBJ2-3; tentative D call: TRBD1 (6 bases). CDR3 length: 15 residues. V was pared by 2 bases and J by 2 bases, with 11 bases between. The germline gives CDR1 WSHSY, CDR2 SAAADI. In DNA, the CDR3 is TGCGCCAGCAGTGAGACTACAGGGACCACAGATACGCAGTATTTT. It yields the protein CASSETTGTTDTQYF.

CDR3 nucleotide sequence: TGCAGCGTTGGACTAGCGGGAGCGCGGTACGAGCAGTACTTC. Protein: CSVGLAGARYEQYF. The V call is TRBV29-1, the J call TRBJ2-7, with 12 bases matching TRBD2. The CDR3 extends over 14 amino acids. J lost 4 bases, V lost 4 bases, and 5 bases had no gene match. Germline-derived CDR1 and CDR2 are SQVTM and ANQGSEA.

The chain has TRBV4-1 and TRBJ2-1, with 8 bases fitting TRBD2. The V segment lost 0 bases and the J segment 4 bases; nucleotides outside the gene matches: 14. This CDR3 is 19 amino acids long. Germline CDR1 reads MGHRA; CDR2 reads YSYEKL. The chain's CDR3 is CASSQEPLGERGRYNEQFF. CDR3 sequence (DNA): TGCGCCAGCAGCCAAGAGCCCCTAGGAGAGCGGGGGCGATACAATGAGCAGTTCTTC.

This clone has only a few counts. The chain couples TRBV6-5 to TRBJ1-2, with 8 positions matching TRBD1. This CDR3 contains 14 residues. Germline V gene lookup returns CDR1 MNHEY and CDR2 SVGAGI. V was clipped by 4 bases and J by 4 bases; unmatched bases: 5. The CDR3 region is CASSLGQASYGYTF. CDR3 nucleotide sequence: TGTGCCAGCAGTTTGGGACAGGCAAGCTATGGCTACACCTTC.

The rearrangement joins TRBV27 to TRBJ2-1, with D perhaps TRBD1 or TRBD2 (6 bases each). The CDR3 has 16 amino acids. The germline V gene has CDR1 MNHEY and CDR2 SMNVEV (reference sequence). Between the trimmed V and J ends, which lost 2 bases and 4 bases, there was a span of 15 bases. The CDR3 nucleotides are TGTGCCAGCAGTTTAGGGGGGCGCATTCGGTACAATGAGCAGTTCTTC. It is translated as CASSLGGRIRYNEQFF.

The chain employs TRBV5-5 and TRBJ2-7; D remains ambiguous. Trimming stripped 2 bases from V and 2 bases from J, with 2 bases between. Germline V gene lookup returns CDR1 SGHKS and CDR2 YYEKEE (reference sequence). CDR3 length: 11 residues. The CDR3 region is CASSFTYEQYF. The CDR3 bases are TGTGCCAGCAGCTTCACCTACGAGCAGTACTTC.

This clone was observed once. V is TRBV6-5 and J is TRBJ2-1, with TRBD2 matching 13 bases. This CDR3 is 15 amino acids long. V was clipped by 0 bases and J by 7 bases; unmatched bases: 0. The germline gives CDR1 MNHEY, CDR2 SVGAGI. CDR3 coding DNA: TGTGCCAGCAGTTACTCGACTAGCGGGAGGAATGAGCAGTTCTTC. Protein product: CASSYSTSGRNEQFF.

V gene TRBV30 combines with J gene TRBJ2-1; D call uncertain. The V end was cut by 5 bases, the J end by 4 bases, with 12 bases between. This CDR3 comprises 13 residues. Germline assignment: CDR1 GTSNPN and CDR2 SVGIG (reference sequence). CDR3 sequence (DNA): TGTGCCTGGGGTGCCCTTTTATACAATGAGCAGTTCTTC. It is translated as CAWGALLYNEQFF.

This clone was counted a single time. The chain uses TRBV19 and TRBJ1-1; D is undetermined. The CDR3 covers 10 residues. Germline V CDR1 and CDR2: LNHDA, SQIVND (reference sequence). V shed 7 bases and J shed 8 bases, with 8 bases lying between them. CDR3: CASILSEAFF. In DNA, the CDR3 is TGTGCCAGTATCCTATCGGAAGCTTTCTTT.

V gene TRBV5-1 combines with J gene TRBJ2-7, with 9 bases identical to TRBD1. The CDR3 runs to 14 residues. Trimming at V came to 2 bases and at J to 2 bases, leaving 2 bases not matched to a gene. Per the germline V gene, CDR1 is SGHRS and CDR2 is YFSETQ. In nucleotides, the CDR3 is TGCGCCAGCAGCTTTGGGACAGGGACCTACGAGCAGTACTTC. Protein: CASSFGTGTYEQYF. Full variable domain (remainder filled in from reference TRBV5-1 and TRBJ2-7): KAGVTQTPRYLIKTRGQQVTLSCSPISGHRSVSWYQQTPGQGLQFLFEYFSETQRNKGNFPGRFSGRQFSNSRSEMNVSTLELGDSALYLCASSFGTGTYEQYFGPGTRLTVT.

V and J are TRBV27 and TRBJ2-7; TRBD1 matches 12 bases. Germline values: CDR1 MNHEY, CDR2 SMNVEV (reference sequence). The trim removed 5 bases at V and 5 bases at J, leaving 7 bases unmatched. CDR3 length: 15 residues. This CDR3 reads CASSPPGQGAHEQYF. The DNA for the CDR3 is TGTGCCAGCAGTCCGCCGGGACAGGGGGCTCACGAGCAGTACTTC.

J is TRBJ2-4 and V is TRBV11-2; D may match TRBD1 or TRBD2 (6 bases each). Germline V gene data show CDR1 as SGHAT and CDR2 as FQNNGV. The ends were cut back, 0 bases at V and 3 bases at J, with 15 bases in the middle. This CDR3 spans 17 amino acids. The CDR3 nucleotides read TGTGCCAGCAGCTTAGATCCCGGGGGCATCCACAAAAACATTCAGTACTTC. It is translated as CASSLDPGGIHKNIQYF.

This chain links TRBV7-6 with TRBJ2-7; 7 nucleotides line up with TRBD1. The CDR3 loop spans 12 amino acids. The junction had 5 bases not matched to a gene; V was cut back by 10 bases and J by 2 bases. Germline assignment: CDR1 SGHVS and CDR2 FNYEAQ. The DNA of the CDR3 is TGTGCCACCGGGGACAGTCCCTACGAGCAGTACTTC. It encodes CATGDSPYEQYF.

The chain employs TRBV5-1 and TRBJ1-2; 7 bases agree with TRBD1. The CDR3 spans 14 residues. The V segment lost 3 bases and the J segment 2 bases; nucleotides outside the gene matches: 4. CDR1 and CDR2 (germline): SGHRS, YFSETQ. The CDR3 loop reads CASSSPGQNYGYTF. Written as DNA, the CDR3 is TGCGCCAGCAGCTCTCCGGGACAGAACTATGGCTACACCTTC.

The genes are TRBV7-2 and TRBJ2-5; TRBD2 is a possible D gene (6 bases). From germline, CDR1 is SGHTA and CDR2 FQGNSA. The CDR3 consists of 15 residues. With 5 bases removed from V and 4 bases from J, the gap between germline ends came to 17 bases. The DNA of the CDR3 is TGTGCCAGCAGCCGGGGAGGCGGGACGGGAGAGACCCAGTACTTC. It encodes CASSRGGGTGETQYF.

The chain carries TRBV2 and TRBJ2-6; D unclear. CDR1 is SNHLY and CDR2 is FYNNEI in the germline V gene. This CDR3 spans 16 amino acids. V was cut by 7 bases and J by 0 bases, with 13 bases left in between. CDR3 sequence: CASTVITSSGANVLTF. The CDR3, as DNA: TGTGCCAGCACCGTAATTACAAGCTCTGGGGCCAACGTCCTGACTTTC.

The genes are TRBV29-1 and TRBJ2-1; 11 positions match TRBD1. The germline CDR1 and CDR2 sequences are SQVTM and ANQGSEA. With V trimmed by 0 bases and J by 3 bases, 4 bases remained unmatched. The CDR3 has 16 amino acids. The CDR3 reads CSVEDPGTGGYNEQFF. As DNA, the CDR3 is TGCAGCGTTGAAGATCCCGGGACAGGGGGCTACAATGAGCAGTTCTTC.

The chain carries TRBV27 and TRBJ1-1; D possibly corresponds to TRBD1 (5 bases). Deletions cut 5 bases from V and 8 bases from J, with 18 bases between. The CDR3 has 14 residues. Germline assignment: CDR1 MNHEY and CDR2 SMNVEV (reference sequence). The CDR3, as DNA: TGTGCCAGCAGTGTCATTCAGGGAGTCGCCGAAGCTTTCTTT. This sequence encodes CASSVIQGVAEAFF.

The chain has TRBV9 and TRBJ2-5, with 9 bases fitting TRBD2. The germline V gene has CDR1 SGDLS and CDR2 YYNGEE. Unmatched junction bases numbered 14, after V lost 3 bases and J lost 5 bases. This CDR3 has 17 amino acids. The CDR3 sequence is CASSAGLATYRGETQYF. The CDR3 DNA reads TGTGCCAGCAGCGCAGGACTAGCGACATACCGGGGGGAGACCCAGTACTTC.

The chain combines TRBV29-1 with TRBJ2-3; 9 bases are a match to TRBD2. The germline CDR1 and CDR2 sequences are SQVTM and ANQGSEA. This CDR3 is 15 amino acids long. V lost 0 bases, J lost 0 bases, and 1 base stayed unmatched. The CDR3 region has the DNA TGCAGCGTTGAAGAGCGGGGGGGAAGCACAGATACGCAGTATTTT. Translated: CSVEERGGSTDTQYF.

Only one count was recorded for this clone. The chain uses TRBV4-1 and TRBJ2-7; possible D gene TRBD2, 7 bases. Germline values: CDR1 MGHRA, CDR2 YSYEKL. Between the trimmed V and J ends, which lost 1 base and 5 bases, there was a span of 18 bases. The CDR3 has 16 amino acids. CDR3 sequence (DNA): TGCGCCAGCAGCCAAGCGGCGGAGTCGGGGGGCCACGAGCAGTACTTC. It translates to CASSQAAESGGHEQYF.